A selection of T cell receptor beta chains follows, all from one sample in a study of PD-L1 blockade in urothelial cancer. Some clones are missing from TCRdb's copy, which holds only in-frame ones; the method was immunoSEQ multiplex PCR. The data show about 90,000 clones, approximately 82% seen once. The material sequenced was PBMCs, taken around atezolizumab (anti-PD-L1) treatment. The receptors shown here come from a man in his 70s with urothelial cancer. CDR3s include the opening cysteine and the closing phenylalanine or tryptophan. A D gene is named only where the DNA matches it firmly. Only some rows state a clone size, as once, few, many or a class for expanded clones.

j_call v_call d_call clone_size cdr3_nt cdr3_aa
TRBJ1-2 TRBV6-5 NA once TGTGCCAGCGGCCCGGGGGTGCGAGGAAAGGGCTACACCTTC CASGPGVRGKGYTF
TRBJ2-5 TRBV11-2 TRBD2 NA TGTGCCAGCAGCTTAGGGACTAGCGGGGGGACCCAAGAGACCCAGTACTTC CASSLGTSGGTQETQYF
TRBJ2-1 TRBV7-3 NA NA TGTGCCAGCAGCGATTCCAGGCCGAGCTCCTACAATGAGCAGTTCTTC CASSDSRPSSYNEQFF
TRBJ1-1 TRBV21-1 NA once TGTGCCAGCATTCGGCTGGGGGCGAACACTGAAGCTTTCTTT CASIRLGANTEAFF
TRBJ2-5 TRBV7-2 TRBD1 NA TGTGCCAGCAGCTGGGACAGGGGGGCAGAGACCCAGTACTTC CASSWDRGAETQYF
TRBJ2-1 TRBV5-8 TRBD2 NA TGTGCCAGCAGCTTACGCGGGGGCTACAATGAGCAGTTCTTC CASSLRGGYNEQFF
TRBJ2-3 TRBV18 NA NA TGTGCCAGCTCACCAGGGGGGACAGATACGCAGTATTTT CASSPGGTDTQYF
TRBJ1-2 TRBV7-9 TRBD1 NA TGTGCCAGCAGCCTGAGACAGGGAGGAAATGGCTACACCTTC CASSLRQGGNGYTF
TRBJ1-3 TRBV5-1 NA NA TGCGCCAGCAGCTTAGGAGGGTACCCTGGAAACACCATATATTTT CASSLGGYPGNTIYF
TRBJ2-7 TRBV4-1 NA NA TGCGCCAGCAGCCAAGAGACGGGAGTTGGGGCCGAGCAGTACTTC CASSQETGVGAEQYF
TRBJ1-1 TRBV5-4 NA NA TGTGCCAGCAGCTTCGGAGGGGCTAAAAGGCTGGGTGAAGCTTTCTTT CASSFGGAKRLGEAFF
TRBJ1-5 TRBV19 TRBD1 NA TGTGCCACCGGGGACAGGGGGTTCGGCAATCAGCCCCAGCATTTT CATGDRGFGNQPQHF
TRBJ1-5 TRBV7-9 TRBD1 NA TGTGCCAGCAGCTTCCCGGGACAGGGAAACAATCAGCCCCAGCATTTT CASSFPGQGNNQPQHF
TRBJ2-3 TRBV4-1 TRBD2 NA TGCGCCAGCAGCCCCCTACCCACCGGGACTAGTGGCGGTACGCAGTATTTT CASSPLPTGTSGGTQYF
TRBJ1-1 TRBV19 NA NA TGTGCCAGTAGTTCTCAGTCCAGGGTGACTGAAGCTTTCTTT CASSSQSRVTEAFF
TRBJ2-1 TRBV11-3 NA NA TGTGCCAGCACCGTCGCGGTGGCAACCTACAATGAGCAGTTCTTC CASTVAVATYNEQFF
TRBJ1-2 TRBV5-1 NA NA TGCGCCAGCAGCCCGGAGAGGGGAGGATCAAACTATGGCTACACCTTC CASSPERGGSNYGYTF
TRBJ1-2 TRBV7-8 TRBD1 NA TGTGCCAGCAGCTTAGAGGCAGGGGGCGGGGGCTACACCTTC CASSLEAGGGGYTF
TRBJ2-7 TRBV6-6 NA NA TGTGCCAGCAGTTGGGGGGAGGCCTACGAGCAGTACTTC CASSWGEAYEQYF
TRBJ1-4 TRBV19 TRBD1 NA TGTGCCACTGCCGTTAGACAGGGAACTAATGAAAAACTGTTTTTT CATAVRQGTNEKLFF
TRBJ1-4 TRBV4-1 NA NA TGCGCCAGCAGCCAAGCCCGGTGGGGACAAGCTAATGAAAAACTGTTTTTT CASSQARWGQANEKLFF
TRBJ2-3 TRBV11-2 NA NA TGTGCCAGCAGCTTAGTTGGGGGGGGCCGCACAGATACGCAGTATTTT CASSLVGGGRTDTQYF
TRBJ2-7 TRBV11-3 TRBD2 NA TGTGCCAGCACCCGGGGGGGAGAGCAGTACTTC CASTRGGEQYF
TRBJ2-1 TRBV4-1 TRBD2 NA TGCGCCAGCAGCCAAGATTCGGGACTAGGTTTCAATGAGCAGTTCTTC CASSQDSGLGFNEQFF
TRBJ1-2 TRBV7-9 NA NA TGTGCCAGCAGCCCAGATTACTATGGCTACACCTTC CASSPDYYGYTF
TRBJ2-7 TRBV27 NA NA TGTGCCGGCGGCTCCTACGAGCAGTACTTC CAGGSYEQYF
TRBJ2-3 TRBV21-1 NA NA TGTGCCAGCCCCGAGGGAATCGCGGCAGATACGCAGTATTTT CASPEGIAADTQYF
TRBJ1-2 TRBV4-2 NA NA TGTGCCAGCAGCCAAGATTCGGCAGGGGAGTCGTGGGGCTACACCTTC CASSQDSAGESWGYTF
TRBJ2-7 TRBV7-3 NA NA TGTGCCAGCAGAACGGCCCAAACGCCCACGACATCCGTAGTCTACGAGCAGTACTTC CASRTAQTPTTSVVYEQYF
TRBJ2-3 TRBV5-1 NA few TGCGCCAGCAGCTTGGAGGGCAGGGTGGGGACAGATACGCAGTATTTT CASSLEGRVGTDTQYF
TRBJ2-7 TRBV15 NA NA TGTGCCACCAGCAGGGAGGGACCAAAGGGGCAGTACTTC CATSREGPKGQYF
TRBJ1-4 TRBV7-9 TRBD1 NA TGTGCCAGCAGCTCGGGGACAGCCGAGAGCCTCGCAACTAATGAAAAACTGTTTTTT CASSSGTAESLATNEKLFF
TRBJ2-5 TRBV7-9 TRBD1 NA TGTGCCAGCAGCATACGGGGTGGACAGGGGAGTGAGACCCAGTACTTC CASSIRGGQGSETQYF
TRBJ2-7 TRBV7-9 NA NA TGTGCCAGCAGACAACGGAGCTACGAGCAGTACTTC CASRQRSYEQYF
TRBJ2-1 TRBV5-1 TRBD1 NA TGCGCCAGCAGCGGGGGACAGGGGGGACACAATGAGCAGTTCTTC CASSGGQGGHNEQFF
TRBJ1-1 TRBV27 TRBD1 once TGTGCCAGCAGTCACCTTAGGGGACAGGGAAGTACTGAAGCTTTCTTT CASSHLRGQGSTEAFF
TRBJ1-6 TRBV9 TRBD1 NA TGTGCCAGCAGCCCCAGCCCGGGACAGAATTCACCCCTCCACTTT CASSPSPGQNSPLHF
TRBJ2-7 TRBV6-5 NA NA TGTGCCAGCAGTGAGGAGGGGTTCTCCTACGAGCAGTACTTC CASSEEGFSYEQYF
TRBJ2-3 TRBV6-6 TRBD1 once TGTGCCAGCAGTTACGGGACAGGGGGAGATACGCAGTATTTT CASSYGTGGDTQYF
TRBJ1-1 TRBV10-3 NA NA TGTGCCATCAGTGGACCCCCTATTTCAGGGCCCAACACTGAAGCTTTCTTT CAISGPPISGPNTEAFF
TRBJ2-2 TRBV7-9 NA NA TGTGCCAGCAGCTTAGACAGGGCCGGGGAGCTGTTTTTT CASSLDRAGELFF
TRBJ1-2 TRBV20-1 TRBD1 NA TGCAGTGCTAGTCGTCAGGGGGACTACACCTTC CSASRQGDYTF
TRBJ1-1 TRBV2 NA NA TGTGCCAGCAGTGAAGGGGGCAGCATGAACACTGAAGCTTTCTTT CASSEGGSMNTEAFF
TRBJ2-5 TRBV7-2 NA NA TGTGCCAGCAGCTTAACCTACTCCGAAGAGACCCAGTACTTC CASSLTYSEETQYF
TRBJ2-5 TRBV13 NA NA TGTGCCAGCAGCTTAGAGGGGAGGCTAGCGGAGACCCAGTACTTC CASSLEGRLAETQYF
TRBJ2-7 TRBV6-1 TRBD1 once TGTGCCAGCACCCCAACCTACAGGGGCTCCTACGAGCAGTACTTC CASTPTYRGSYEQYF
TRBJ2-2 TRBV10-3 NA NA TGTGCCATCAGTGAGTCAGTAGTGCCCGGGGAGCTGTTTTTT CAISESVVPGELFF
TRBJ2-7 TRBV25-1 NA NA TGTGCCAGTCGGGACAACCGCTACGAGCAGTACTTC CASRDNRYEQYF
TRBJ1-4 TRBV6-5 NA NA TGTGCCAGCAGTGCTAGGGCAGGGGCAGATGAAAAACTGTTTTTT CASSARAGADEKLFF
TRBJ1-3 TRBV19 NA NA TGTGCCAGTAGTACAGGGGTCTCTGGAAACACCATATATTTT CASSTGVSGNTIYF
TRBJ2-1 TRBV5-6 TRBD1 NA TGTGCCAGCAGCTCAGGACAGGGGGGTCCCTACAATGAGCAGTTCTTC CASSSGQGGPYNEQFF
TRBJ2-7 TRBV5-1 NA NA TGCGCCAGCAGCTTGGGCGACTTAAGCTCCTACGAGCAGTACTTC CASSLGDLSSYEQYF
TRBJ1-5 TRBV6-6 TRBD1 NA TGTGCCAGCAGTACAACAGGGGAACGGGGCAATCAGCCCCAGCATTTT CASSTTGERGNQPQHF
TRBJ1-3 TRBV5-8 NA NA TGTGCCAGCAGCTTGGGGACAGTCTCTGGAAACACCATATATTTT CASSLGTVSGNTIYF
TRBJ2-5 TRBV19 NA NA TGTGCCAGTAGCACCATCCACCGGGAGACCCAGTACTTC CASSTIHRETQYF
TRBJ2-7 TRBV25-1 NA NA TGTGCCAGCAGACCCACCAGCTCCTACGAGCAGTACTTC CASRPTSSYEQYF
TRBJ2-2 TRBV7-8 TRBD2 NA TGTGCCAGCAGCTCGAGCCTAGCGGGGGTCGGTCCCGGGGAGCTGTTTTTT CASSSSLAGVGPGELFF